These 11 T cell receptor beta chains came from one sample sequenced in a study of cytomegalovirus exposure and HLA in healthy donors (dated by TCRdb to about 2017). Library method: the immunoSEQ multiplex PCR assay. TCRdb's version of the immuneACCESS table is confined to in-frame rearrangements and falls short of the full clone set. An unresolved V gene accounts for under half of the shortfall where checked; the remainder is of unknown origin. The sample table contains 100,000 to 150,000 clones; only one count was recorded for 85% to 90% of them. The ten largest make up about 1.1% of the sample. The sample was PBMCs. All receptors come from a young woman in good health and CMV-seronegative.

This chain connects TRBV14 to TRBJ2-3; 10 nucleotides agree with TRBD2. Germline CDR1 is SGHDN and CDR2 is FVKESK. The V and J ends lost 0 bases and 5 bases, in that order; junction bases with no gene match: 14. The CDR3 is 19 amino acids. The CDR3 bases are TGTGCCAGCAGCCAAGATTTTGCTAGCGGGAGAAGACATAGAGATACGCAGTATTTT. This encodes CASSQDFASGRRHRDTQYF.

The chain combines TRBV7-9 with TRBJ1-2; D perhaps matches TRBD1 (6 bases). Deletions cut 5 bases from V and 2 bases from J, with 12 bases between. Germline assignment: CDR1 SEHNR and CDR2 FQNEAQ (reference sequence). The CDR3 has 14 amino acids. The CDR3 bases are TGTGCCAGCAGCGTACAGGGCCCCAACTATGGCTACACCTTC. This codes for CASSVQGPNYGYTF.

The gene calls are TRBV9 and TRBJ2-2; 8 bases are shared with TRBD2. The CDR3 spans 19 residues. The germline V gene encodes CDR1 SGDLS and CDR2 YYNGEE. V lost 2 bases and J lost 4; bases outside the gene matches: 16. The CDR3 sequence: CASSVGGRPPSWGTGELFF. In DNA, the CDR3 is TGTGCCAGCAGCGTCGGCGGGAGGCCACCCTCGTGGGGCACCGGGGAGCTGTTTTTT.

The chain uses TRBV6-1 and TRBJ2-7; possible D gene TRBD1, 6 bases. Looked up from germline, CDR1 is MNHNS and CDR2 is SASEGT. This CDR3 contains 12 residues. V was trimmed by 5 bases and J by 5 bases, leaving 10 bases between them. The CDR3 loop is CASSSTGNEQYF. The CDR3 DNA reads TGTGCCAGCAGTTCCACAGGGAACGAGCAGTACTTC.

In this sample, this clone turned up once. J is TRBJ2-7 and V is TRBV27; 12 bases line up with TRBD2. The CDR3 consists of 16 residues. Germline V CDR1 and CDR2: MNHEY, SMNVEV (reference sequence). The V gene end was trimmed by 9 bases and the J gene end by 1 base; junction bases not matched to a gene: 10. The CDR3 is CASYSLAGGESYEQYV. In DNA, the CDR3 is TGTGCCAGTTATTCTCTAGCGGGGGGGGAATCCTACGAGCAGTACGTC.

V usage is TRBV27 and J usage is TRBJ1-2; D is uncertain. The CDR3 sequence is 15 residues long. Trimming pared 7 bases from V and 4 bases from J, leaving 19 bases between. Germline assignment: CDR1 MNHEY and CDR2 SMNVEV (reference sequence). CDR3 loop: CASKPPGSYLYGYTF. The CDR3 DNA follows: TGTGCCAGCAAACCACCGGGTTCATATCTCTATGGCTACACCTTC.

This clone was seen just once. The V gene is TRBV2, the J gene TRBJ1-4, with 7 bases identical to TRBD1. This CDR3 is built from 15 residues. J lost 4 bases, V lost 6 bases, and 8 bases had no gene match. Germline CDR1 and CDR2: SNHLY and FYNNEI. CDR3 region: CASRARQGLNEKLFF. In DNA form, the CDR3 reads TGTGCCAGCAGAGCTCGACAGGGACTTAATGAAAAACTGTTTTTT.

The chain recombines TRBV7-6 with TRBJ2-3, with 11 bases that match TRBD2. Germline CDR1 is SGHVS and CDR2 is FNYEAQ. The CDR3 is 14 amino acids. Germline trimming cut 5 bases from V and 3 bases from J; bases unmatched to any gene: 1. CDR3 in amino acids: CASSRTSGTDTQYF. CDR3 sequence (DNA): TGTGCCAGCAGCCGGACTAGCGGGACAGATACGCAGTATTTT.

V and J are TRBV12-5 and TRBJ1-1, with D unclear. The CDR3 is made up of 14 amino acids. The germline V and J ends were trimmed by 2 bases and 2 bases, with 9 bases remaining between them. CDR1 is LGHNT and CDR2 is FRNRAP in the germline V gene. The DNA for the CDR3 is TGTGCTAGTGGTTTGAACCGGGGAAACACTGAAGCTTTCTTT. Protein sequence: CASGLNRGNTEAFF.

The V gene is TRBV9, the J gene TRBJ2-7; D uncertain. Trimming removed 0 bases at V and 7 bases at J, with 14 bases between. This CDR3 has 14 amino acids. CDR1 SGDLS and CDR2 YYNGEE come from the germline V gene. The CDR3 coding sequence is TGTGCCAGCAGCGTAGGTGCGGATTTGGGTGAGCAGTACTTC. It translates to CASSVGADLGEQYF. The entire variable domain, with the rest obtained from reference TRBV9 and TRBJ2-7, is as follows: DSGVTQTPKHLITATGQRVTLRCSPRSGDLSVYWYQQSLDQGLQFLIQYYNGEERAKGNILERFSAQQFPDLHSELNLSSLELGDSALYFCASSVGADLGEQYFGPGTRLTVT.

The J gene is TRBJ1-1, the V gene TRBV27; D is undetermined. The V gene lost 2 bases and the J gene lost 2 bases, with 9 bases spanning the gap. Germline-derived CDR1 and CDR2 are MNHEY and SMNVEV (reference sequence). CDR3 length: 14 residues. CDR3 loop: CASSLRETNTEAFF. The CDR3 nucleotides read TGTGCCAGCAGTTTACGGGAGACTAACACTGAAGCTTTCTTT.